This T cell receptor beta chain was recovered during a study of regulatory T cells in long-lasting Graves disease. Study-wide points: TRBV28, TRBJ1-2 and TRBJ2-5 emerged as the favored segments in persistent disease.

Germline CDR1 SGHTA, CDR2 FQGNSA. With 1 base removed from V and 0 bases from J, the gap between germline ends came to 16 bases. The length of the CDR3 is 18 residues. In this sample, this clonotype turned up a few times. Antigen unknown. Time point given: persistent/refractory GD, antithyroid drugs over 5 years with positive TRAb. Construction of the TCR library relied on RNA isolated from PBMCs. According to the study, TCR beta libraries were built with iRepertoire HTBI primers and CDR3-region Arm-PCR. TCRdb processed the multiplex PCR reads anew with MiXCR; each CDR3 protein has one entry. The data hold a few hundred thousand distinct CDR3 sequences, with roughly 21% observed a single time.

The TCR was taken from a female donor with Graves disease. The specimen comprised peripheral blood mononuclear cells (PBMCs), sampled when the disease was refractory, from a patient treated with antithyroid drugs. J is TRBJ1-3 and V is TRBV7-2, with D maybe TRBD1 (5 bases). In DNA, the CDR3 is TGTGCCAGCAGCTTAGAAGGGGTCGGGGGGATCTCTGGAAACACCATATATTTT. Translated: CASSLEGVGGISGNTIYF. Full variable domain (remainder filled in from reference TRBV7-2 and TRBJ1-3): GAGVSQSPSNKVTEKGKDVELRCDPISGHTALYWYRQSLGQGLEFLIYFQGNSAPDKSGLPSDRFSAERTGGSVSTLTIQRTQQEDSAVYLCASSLEGVGGISGNTIYFGEGSWLTVV.